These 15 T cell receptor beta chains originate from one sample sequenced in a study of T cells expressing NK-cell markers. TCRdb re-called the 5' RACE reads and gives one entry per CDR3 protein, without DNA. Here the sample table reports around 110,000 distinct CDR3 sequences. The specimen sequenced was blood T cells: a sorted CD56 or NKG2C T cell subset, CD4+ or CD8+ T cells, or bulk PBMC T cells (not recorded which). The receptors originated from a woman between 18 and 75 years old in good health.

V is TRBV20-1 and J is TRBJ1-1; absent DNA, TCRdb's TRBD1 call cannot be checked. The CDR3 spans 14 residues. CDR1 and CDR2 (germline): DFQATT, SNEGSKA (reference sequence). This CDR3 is CSASGVQGNTEAFF.

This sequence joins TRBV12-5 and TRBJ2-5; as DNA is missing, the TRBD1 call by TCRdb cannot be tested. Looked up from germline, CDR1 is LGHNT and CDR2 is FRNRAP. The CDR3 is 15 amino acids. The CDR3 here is CASGLVQGAPETQYF. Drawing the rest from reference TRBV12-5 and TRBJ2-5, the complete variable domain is DARVTQTPRHKVTEMGQEVTMRCQPILGHNTVFWYRQTMMQGLELLAYFRNRAPLDDSGMPKDRFSAEMPDATLATLKIQPSEPRDSAVYFCASGLVQGAPETQYFGPGTRLLVL.

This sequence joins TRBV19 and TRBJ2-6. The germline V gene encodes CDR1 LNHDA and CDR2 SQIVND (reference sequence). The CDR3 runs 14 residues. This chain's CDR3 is CASSMDPGANVLTF. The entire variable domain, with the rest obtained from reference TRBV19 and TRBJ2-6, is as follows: DGGITQSPKYLFRKEGQNVTLSCEQNLNHDAMYWYRQDPGQGLRLIYYSQIVNDFQKGDIAEGYSVSREKKESFPLTVTSAQKNPTAFYLCASSMDPGANVLTFGAGSRLTVL.

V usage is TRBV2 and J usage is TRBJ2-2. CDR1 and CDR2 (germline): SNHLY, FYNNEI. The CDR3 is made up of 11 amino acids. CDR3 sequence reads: CASSGTGELFF.

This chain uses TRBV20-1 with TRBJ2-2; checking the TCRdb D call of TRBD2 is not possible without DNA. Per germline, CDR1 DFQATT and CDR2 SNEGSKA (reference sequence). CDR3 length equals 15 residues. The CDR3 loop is CSARRASSDTGELFF.

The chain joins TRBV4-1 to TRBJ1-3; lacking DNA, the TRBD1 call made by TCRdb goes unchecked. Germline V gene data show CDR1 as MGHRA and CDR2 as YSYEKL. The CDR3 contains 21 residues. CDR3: CASSHPSGQVLFYDSGNTIYF.

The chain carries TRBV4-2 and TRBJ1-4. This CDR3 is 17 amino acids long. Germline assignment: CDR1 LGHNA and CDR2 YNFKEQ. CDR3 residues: CASSQVEGRGANEKLFF.

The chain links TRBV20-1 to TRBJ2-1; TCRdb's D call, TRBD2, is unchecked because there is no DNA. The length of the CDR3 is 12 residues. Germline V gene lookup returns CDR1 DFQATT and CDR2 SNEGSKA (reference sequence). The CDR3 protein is CSAPGTSNEQFF.

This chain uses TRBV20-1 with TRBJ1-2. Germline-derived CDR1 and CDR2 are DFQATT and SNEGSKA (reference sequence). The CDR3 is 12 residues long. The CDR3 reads CSARVAGYGYTF.

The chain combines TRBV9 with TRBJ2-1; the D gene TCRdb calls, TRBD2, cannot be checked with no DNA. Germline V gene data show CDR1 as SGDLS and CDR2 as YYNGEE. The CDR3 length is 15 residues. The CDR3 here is CASRGLSGKGNEQFF.

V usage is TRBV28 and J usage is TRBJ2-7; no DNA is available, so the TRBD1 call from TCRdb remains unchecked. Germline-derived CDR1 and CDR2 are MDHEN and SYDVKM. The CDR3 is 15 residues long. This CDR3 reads CASSFRGDGSYEQYF.

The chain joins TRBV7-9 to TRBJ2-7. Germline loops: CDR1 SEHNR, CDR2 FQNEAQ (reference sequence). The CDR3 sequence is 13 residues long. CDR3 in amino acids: CASSFPAAYEQYF.

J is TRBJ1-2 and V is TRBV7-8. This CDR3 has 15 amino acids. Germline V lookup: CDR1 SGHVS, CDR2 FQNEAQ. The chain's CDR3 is CASSLFRGGNYGYTF. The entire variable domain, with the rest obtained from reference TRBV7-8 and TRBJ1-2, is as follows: GAGVSQSPRYKVAKRGQDVALRCDPISGHVSLFWYQQALGQGPEFLTYFQNEAQLDKSGLPSDRFFAERPEGSVSTLKIQRTQQEDSAVYLCASSLFRGGNYGYTFGSGTRLTVV.

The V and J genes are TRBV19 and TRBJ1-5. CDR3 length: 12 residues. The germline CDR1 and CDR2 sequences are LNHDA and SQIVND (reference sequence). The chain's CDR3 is CASSPEDQPQHF.

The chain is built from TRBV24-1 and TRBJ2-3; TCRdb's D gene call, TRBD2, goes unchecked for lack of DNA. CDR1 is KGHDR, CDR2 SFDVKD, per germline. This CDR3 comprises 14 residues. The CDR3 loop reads CATSDLASPDTQYF.